The clone carrying this T cell receptor beta chain showed up many times. The antigen remains undetermined. TCRdb itself ran the 5' RACE reads through MiXCR, one entry per CDR3 protein. The sample has 550,000 to 700,000 distinct CDR3 sequences; approximately 15% are singletons. The sample originates from a study of T-cell memory formation after mild COVID-19. Background on the study: Each donor largely had its own TCR clusters.

Notes on the study in general: A balance of CD4 and CD8 characterized clones contracting day 15 to 85, whereas later expanders leaned CD4+. Mostly located in CM and EM were contracting CD4+ clones, with contracting CD8+ clones located in EMRA.

The CDR3 is 17 residues long. CDR1 is KGHDR, CDR2 SFDVKD, per germline. V was clipped by 0 bases and J by 5 bases, with 15 bases between them. This chain uses TRBV24-1 with TRBJ2-2; tentatively, D is TRBD2 (6 bases). Sequences were obtained from PBMCs or a T cell subset sorted from them (not recorded which). The receptor's source is an adult woman who had mild COVID-19 (a few samples of this study predate the infection). Cell type and time point are not known. CDR3 sequence (DNA): TGTGCCACCAGTGATTTGAATACCGGAGGGCTAACCGGGGAGCTGTTTTTT. It is translated as CATSDLNTGGLTGELFF.